This T cell receptor beta chain was recorded in a study of shared clonotypes between healthy human individuals. Nashville, Tennessee was home to all donors, who were Caucasian adults. Study-wide results and limits: Measured sharing among donors was expected to vary with sequencing depth.

As for this clone: Its antigen is not known.

Only in-frame clones appear in the TCRdb table, and some are missing; sequencing was by immunoSEQ multiplex PCR. The sample shows 2.3 million or so clones, 85% to 95% of them seen only once. This CDR3 comprises 17 residues. The V gene is TRBV12-1, the J gene TRBJ1-1; the DNA was not used to check the table's D call, TRBD1. TRBV12-1 is a pseudogene segment. This TCR came from a man aged 18 to 30 in good health. Some clones in this sample may be carry-over from other donors' samples. Sequences were obtained from naive CD4+ T cells from PBMCs. Subset in this sample: CD45RA+ positively selected. The CDR3 DNA reads as TGTGCCAGCAGCTTTGACCGGACCGGGACAGTTCACACTGAAGCTTTCTTT. This codes for CASSFDRTGTVHTEAFF.